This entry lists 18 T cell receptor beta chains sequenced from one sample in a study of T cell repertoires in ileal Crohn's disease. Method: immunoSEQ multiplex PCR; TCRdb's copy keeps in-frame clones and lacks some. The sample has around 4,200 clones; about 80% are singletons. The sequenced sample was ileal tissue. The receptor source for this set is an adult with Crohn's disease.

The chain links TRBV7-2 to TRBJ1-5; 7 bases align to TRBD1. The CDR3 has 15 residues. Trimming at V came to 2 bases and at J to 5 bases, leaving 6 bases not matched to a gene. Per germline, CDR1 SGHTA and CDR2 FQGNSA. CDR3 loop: CASSLRRGLDQPQHF. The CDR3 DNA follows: TGTGCCAGCAGCTTAAGGAGGGGGCTCGATCAGCCCCAGCATTTT.

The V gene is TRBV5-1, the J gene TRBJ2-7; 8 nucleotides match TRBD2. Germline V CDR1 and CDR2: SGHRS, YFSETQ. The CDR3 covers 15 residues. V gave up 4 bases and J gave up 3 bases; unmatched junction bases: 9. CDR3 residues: CASSPVGGGYYEQYF. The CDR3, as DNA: TGCGCCAGCAGCCCTGTCGGGGGGGGCTACTACGAGCAGTACTTC.

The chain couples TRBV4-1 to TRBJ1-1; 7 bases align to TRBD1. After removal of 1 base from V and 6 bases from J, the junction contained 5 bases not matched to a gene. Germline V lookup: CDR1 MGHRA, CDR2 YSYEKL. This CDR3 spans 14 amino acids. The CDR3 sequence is CASSQGGQASEAFF. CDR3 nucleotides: TGCGCCAGCAGCCAAGGAGGACAGGCCTCTGAAGCTTTCTTT.

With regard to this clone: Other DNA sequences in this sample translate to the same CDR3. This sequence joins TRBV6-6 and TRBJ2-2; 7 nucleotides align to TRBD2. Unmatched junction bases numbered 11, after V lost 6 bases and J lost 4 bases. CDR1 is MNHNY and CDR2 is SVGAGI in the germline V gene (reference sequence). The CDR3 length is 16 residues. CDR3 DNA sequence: TGTGCCAGCAGCTACCCATCGGGGGAGGGCACCGGGGAGCTGTTTTTT. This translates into CASSYPSGEGTGELFF.

The CDR3: CASISRDTAQFF. The CDR3 nucleotides read TGTGCCAGCATTTCCCGGGACACTGCTCAGTTCTTC. The chain recombines TRBV6-6 with TRBJ2-1, with a possible D match to TRBD1 (6 bases). The CDR3 covers 12 residues. The V end lost 7 bases, the J end lost 13 bases, and 17 bases lay between the germline ends. Germline assignment: CDR1 MNHNY and CDR2 SVGAGI (reference sequence).

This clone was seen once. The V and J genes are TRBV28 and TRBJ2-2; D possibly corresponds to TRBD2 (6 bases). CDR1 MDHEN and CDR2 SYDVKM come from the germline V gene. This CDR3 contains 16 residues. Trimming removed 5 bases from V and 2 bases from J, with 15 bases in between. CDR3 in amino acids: CASSPAWDSNTGELFF. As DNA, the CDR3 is TGTGCCAGCAGTCCAGCGTGGGACTCCAACACCGGGGAGCTGTTTTTT.

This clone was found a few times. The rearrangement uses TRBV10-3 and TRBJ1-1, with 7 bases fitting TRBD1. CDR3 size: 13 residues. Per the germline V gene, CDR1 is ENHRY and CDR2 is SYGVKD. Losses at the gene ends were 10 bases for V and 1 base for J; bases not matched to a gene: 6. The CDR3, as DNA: TGTGCCACCTTGGGACAGAAGAACACTGAAGCTTTCTTT. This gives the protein CATLGQKNTEAFF.

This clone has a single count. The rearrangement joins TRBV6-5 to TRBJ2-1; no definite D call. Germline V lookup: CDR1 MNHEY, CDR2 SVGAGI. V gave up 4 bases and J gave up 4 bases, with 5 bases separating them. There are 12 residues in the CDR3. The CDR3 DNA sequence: TGTGCCAGCAGTTCCCTGTACAATGAGCAGTTCTTC. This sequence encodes CASSSLYNEQFF.

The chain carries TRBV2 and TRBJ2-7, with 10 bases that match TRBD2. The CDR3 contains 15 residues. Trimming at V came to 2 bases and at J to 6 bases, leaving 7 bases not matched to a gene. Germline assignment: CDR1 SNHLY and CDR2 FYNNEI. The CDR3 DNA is TGTGCCAGCAGTGAACCTAGCGGGGGTGCTCGCGAGCAGTACTTC. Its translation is CASSEPSGGAREQYF.

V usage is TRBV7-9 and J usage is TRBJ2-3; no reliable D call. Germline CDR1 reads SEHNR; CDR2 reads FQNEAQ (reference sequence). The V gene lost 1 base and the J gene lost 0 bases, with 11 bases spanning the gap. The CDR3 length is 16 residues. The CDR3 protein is CASSLGGAVSTDTQYF. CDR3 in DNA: TGTGCCAGCAGCTTAGGTGGTGCAGTGAGCACAGATACGCAGTATTTT.

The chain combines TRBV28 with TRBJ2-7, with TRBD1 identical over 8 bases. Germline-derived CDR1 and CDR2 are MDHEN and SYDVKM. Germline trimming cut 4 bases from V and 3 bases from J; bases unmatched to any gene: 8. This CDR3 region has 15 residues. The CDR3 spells CASSSLTGAIYEQYF. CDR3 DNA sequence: TGTGCCAGCAGTTCCCTGACAGGGGCTATCTACGAGCAGTACTTC.

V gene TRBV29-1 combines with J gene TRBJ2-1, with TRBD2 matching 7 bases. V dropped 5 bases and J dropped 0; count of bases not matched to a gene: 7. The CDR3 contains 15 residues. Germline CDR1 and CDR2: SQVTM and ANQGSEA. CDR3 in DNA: TGCAGCGTTACGGCAGGGACTAACTCCTACAATGAGCAGTTCTTC. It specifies CSVTAGTNSYNEQFF.

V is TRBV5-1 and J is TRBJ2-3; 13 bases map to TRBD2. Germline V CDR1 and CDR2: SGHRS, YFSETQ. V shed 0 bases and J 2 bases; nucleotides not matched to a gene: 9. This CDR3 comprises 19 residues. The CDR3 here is CASSLGHLLAGGYTDTQYF. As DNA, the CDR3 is TGCGCCAGCAGCTTGGGCCATTTACTAGCGGGAGGGTACACAGATACGCAGTATTTT.

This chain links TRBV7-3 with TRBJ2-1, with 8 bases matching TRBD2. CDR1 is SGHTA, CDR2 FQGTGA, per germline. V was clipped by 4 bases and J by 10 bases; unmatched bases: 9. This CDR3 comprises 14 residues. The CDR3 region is CASSSTGGLGEQFF. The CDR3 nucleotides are TGTGCCAGCAGCTCCACGGGGGGGCTCGGAGAGCAGTTCTTC.

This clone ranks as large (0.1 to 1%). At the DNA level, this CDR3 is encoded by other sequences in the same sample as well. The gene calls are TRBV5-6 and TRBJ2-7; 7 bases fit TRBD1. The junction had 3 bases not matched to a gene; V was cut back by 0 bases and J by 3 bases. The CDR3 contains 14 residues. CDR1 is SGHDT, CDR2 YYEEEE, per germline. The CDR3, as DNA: TGTGCCAGCAGCTTGGGGACAGGCCACTACGAGCAGTACTTC. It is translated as CASSLGTGHYEQYF.

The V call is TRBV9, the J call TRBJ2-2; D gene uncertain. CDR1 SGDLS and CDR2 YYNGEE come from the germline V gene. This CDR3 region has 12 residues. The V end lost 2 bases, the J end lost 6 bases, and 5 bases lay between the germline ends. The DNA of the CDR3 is TGTGCCAGCAGCGTCCAATCCGGGGAGCTGTTTTTT. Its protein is CASSVQSGELFF.

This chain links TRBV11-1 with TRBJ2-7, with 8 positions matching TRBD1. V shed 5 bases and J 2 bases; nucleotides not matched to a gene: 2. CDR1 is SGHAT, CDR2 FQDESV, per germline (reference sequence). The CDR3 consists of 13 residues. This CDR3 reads CASSPTGAYEQYF. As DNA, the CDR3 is TGTGCCAGCAGCCCGACAGGGGCCTACGAGCAGTACTTC.

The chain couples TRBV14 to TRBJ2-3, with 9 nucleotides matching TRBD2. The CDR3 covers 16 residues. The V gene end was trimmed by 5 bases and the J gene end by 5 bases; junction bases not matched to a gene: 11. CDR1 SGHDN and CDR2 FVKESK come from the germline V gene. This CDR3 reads CASSGLAGGPGDTQYF. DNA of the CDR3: TGTGCCAGCAGCGGGTTGGCGGGGGGGCCCGGAGATACGCAGTATTTT.